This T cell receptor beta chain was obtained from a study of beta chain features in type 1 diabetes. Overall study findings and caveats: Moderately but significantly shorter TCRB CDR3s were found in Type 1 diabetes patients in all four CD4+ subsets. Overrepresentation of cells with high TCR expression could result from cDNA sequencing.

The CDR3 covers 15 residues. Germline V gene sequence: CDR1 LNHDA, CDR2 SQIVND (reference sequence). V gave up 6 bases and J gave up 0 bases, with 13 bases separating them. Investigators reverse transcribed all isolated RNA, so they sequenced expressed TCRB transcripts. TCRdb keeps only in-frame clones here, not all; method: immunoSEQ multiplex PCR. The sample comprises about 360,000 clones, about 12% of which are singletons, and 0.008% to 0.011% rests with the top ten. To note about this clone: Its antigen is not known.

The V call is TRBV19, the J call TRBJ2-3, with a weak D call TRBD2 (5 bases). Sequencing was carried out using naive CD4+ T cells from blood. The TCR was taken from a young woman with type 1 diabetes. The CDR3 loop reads CASRYSGTSTDTQYF. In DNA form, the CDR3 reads TGTGCCAGTAGGTACAGCGGAACTAGCACAGATACGCAGTATTTT.